These 31 T cell receptor beta chains originate from one sample sequenced in a study of PD-L1 blockade in urothelial cancer (dated by TCRdb to about 2017). The sample's time point label is to be understood as: pretreatment peripheral blood. Libraries were made using the immunoSEQ multiplex PCR assay. TCRdb took over this immuneACCESS table, retaining in-frame rearrangements with V and J assigned. Such tables are incomplete; in checked studies, under half of the missing clones stem from an unresolved V gene, and the remainder is unexplained. Recorded for this sample are fewer than 80,000 clones; 81% of them occurred a single time. The ten largest clones take up roughly 2.9% of the sample. The input for sequencing was PBMCs, taken around atezolizumab (anti-PD-L1) treatment. These receptors were collected from a man between 65 and 80 years old with urothelial cancer.

The chain employs TRBV6-6 and TRBJ2-7, with 10 bases lining up with TRBD2. The CDR3 totals 14 residues. Trimming removed 7 bases from V and 7 bases from J; junction bases left unmatched: 10. Germline CDR1 and CDR2: MNHNY and SVGAGI (reference sequence). CDR3 sequence (DNA): TGTGCCAGCACCGAAGCGGGAGGGCCTAGGGAGCAGTACTTC. Amino acid sequence: CASTEAGGPREQYF.

This rearrangement joins TRBV4-2 to TRBJ1-2, with 9 bases lining up with TRBD1. The V and J ends lost 0 bases and 4 bases, in that order; junction bases with no gene match: 9. Per germline, CDR1 LGHNA and CDR2 YNFKEQ. This CDR3 spans 17 amino acids. The DNA for the CDR3 is TGTGCCAGCAGCCAAGAGGGACAGGGCAGGGAAGCCTATGGCTACACCTTC. This sequence encodes CASSQEGQGREAYGYTF.

The chain has TRBV30 and TRBJ2-1, with no clear D. Germline-derived CDR1 and CDR2 are GTSNPN and SVGIG (reference sequence). This CDR3 contains 14 residues. Trimming cost V 1 base and J 0 bases, with 7 bases left between them. Here the CDR3 DNA reads TGTGCCTGGAGTGGAAGTAGCTCCTACAATGAGCAGTTCTTC. Protein product: CAWSGSSSYNEQFF.

The genes are TRBV28 and TRBJ2-3; 9 positions agree with TRBD2. The CDR3 spans 15 residues. J was trimmed by 6 bases and V by 2 bases; bases with no gene match: 6. Germline values: CDR1 MDHEN, CDR2 SYDVKM. CDR3 loop: CASSLAGGPADTQYF. The CDR3 DNA is TGTGCCAGCAGTTTAGCGGGAGGGCCTGCGGATACGCAGTATTTT.

The chain uses TRBV29-1 and TRBJ2-6, with a possible D match to TRBD1 (5 bases). Between the trimmed V and J ends, which lost 5 bases and 2 bases, there was a span of 7 bases. Per germline, CDR1 SQVTM and CDR2 ANQGSEA. The CDR3 has 13 residues. The CDR3 here is CSVRQTGANVLTF. As DNA, the CDR3 is TGCAGCGTTAGACAGACTGGGGCCAACGTCCTGACTTTC.

This clone appeared a single time. The chain links TRBV7-2 to TRBJ1-1; D is possibly TRBD1 (5 bases). V was clipped by 2 bases and J by 6 bases, with 13 bases between them. The germline V gene has CDR1 SGHTA and CDR2 FQGNSA. CDR3 length: 14 amino acids. The CDR3 protein is CASSLYRPIPEAFF. Here the CDR3 DNA reads TGTGCCAGCAGCTTATACAGGCCCATCCCTGAAGCTTTCTTT. Full variable domain (outside the CDR3, taken from reference TRBV7-2 and TRBJ1-1): GAGVSQSPSNKVTEKGKDVELRCDPISGHTALYWYRQSLGQGLEFLIYFQGNSAPDKSGLPSDRFSAERTGGSVSTLTIQRTQQEDSAVYLCASSLYRPIPEAFFGQGTRLTVV.

The chain has TRBV6-5 and TRBJ2-1; D gene unclear. Per the germline V gene, CDR1 is MNHEY and CDR2 is SVGAGI. This CDR3 is 14 amino acids long. The ends were cut back, 5 bases at V and 1 base at J, with 9 bases in the middle. For the CDR3, the DNA is TGTGCCAGCAGTCCGACACTGTCCTACAATGAGCAGTTCTTC. Protein: CASSPTLSYNEQFF.

CDR3 protein: CATSRDRGVQETQYF. For the CDR3, the DNA is TGTGCCACCAGCAGAGATCGCGGGGTTCAAGAGACCCAGTACTTC. The V call is TRBV15, the J call TRBJ2-5; weak D call: TRBD2 (6 bases). V shed 0 bases and J shed 2 bases, with 10 bases lying between them. Germline values: CDR1 LNHNV, CDR2 YYDKDF (reference sequence). The CDR3 contains 15 residues.

The gene calls are TRBV7-9 and TRBJ2-2; tentative D call: TRBD2 (6 bases). The CDR3 totals 15 residues. Germline V lookup: CDR1 SEHNR, CDR2 FQNEAQ (reference sequence). V dropped 2 bases and J dropped 5 bases, with 12 bases sitting between them. DNA of the CDR3: TGTGCCAGCAGCTTACCCGGGGGTAGGACCGGGGAGCTGTTTTTT. This codes for CASSLPGGRTGELFF.

V usage is TRBV5-4 and J usage is TRBJ2-3, with a tentative D call TRBD2 (6 bases). The length of the CDR3 is 13 residues. V lost 6 bases and J lost 4, with 12 bases in between. Germline V gives CDR1 SGHNT, CDR2 YYREEE (reference sequence). The CDR3 loop is CASTQEGADTQYF. Written as DNA, the CDR3 is TGTGCCAGCACGCAGGAGGGAGCAGATACGCAGTATTTT. The full variable domain, its missing parts supplied by reference TRBV5-4 and TRBJ2-3, is ETGVTQSPTHLIKTRGQQVTLRCSSQSGHNTVSWYQQALGQGPQFIFQYYREEENGRGNFPPRFSGLQFPNYSSELNVNALELDDSALYLCASTQEGADTQYFGPGTRLTVL.

The V and J genes are TRBV2 and TRBJ2-5; 10 bases fit TRBD2. Germline V gives CDR1 SNHLY, CDR2 FYNNEI. V lost 7 bases and J lost 0; bases outside the gene matches: 5. The CDR3 spans 15 residues. CDR3: CASIWSGRDQETQYF. In DNA form, the CDR3 reads TGTGCCAGCATATGGAGCGGGAGGGACCAAGAGACCCAGTACTTC.

This sequence joins TRBV9 and TRBJ1-2; tentatively, D is TRBD1 (5 bases). CDR1 is SGDLS and CDR2 is YYNGEE in the germline V gene. This CDR3 has 14 residues. Deletions cut 6 bases from V and 6 bases from J, with 18 bases between. CDR3 sequence (DNA): TGTGCCAGCACCACCTCCTTGGGGGGGAATGGCTACACCTTC. Translation gives CASTTSLGGNGYTF.

This clone came up once. The chain is built from TRBV7-9 and TRBJ1-2; 7 bases align to TRBD1. The CDR3 sequence is 15 residues long. Germline V gene sequence: CDR1 SEHNR, CDR2 FQNEAQ (reference sequence). V was clipped by 5 bases and J by 2 bases; unmatched bases: 8. CDR3 sequence reads: CASSPRDSFNYGYTF. The CDR3 region has the DNA TGTGCCAGCAGCCCTAGGGACAGTTTCAACTATGGCTACACCTTC.

The rearrangement links TRBV30 to TRBJ2-2, with D maybe TRBD1 (6 bases). V lost 3 bases to trimming and J lost 1 base, with 6 bases between them. Germline V gene data show CDR1 as GTSNPN and CDR2 as SVGIG (reference sequence). This CDR3 region has 13 residues. The CDR3 loop reads CAWRGQNTGELFF. The CDR3 nucleotides read TGTGCCTGGAGGGGACAGAACACCGGGGAGCTGTTTTTT.

The chain combines TRBV7-8 with TRBJ1-3; 7 nucleotides align to TRBD1. V gave up 4 bases and J gave up 2 bases; unmatched junction bases: 2. Germline assignment: CDR1 SGHVS and CDR2 FQNEAQ. CDR3 length: 14 residues. CDR3 amino acids: CASSSGTAGNTIYF. The DNA for the CDR3 is TGTGCCAGCAGCTCAGGGACAGCTGGAAACACCATATATTTT. The whole variable domain, remainder taken from reference TRBV7-8 and TRBJ1-3, is GAGVSQSPRYKVAKRGQDVALRCDPISGHVSLFWYQQALGQGPEFLTYFQNEAQLDKSGLPSDRFFAERPEGSVSTLKIQRTQQEDSAVYLCASSSGTAGNTIYFGEGSWLTVV.

V and J are TRBV2 and TRBJ1-3, with D unresolved. Germline V gene sequence: CDR1 SNHLY, CDR2 FYNNEI. V lost 3 bases and J 0 bases, leaving 6 bases between the germline ends. The length of the CDR3 is 14 residues. CDR3 protein: CASSEAISGNTIYF. CDR3 sequence (DNA): TGTGCCAGCAGTGAGGCCATCTCTGGAAACACCATATATTTT.

The rearrangement joins TRBV5-1 to TRBJ2-3; TRBD1 aligns across 8 bases. CDR1 is SGHRS and CDR2 is YFSETQ in the germline V gene. Trimming cost V 0 bases and J 1 base; bases outside gene matches: 1. This CDR3 is built from 15 residues. As DNA, the CDR3 is TGCGCCAGCAGCTTGGAGACAGGGGGCACAGATACGCAGTATTTT. It encodes CASSLETGGTDTQYF.

This sequence joins TRBV19 and TRBJ2-5; perhaps TRBD2 as D (6 bases). CDR3 length: 15 residues. Trimming shortened V by 1 base and J by 5 bases, and 14 bases separated the two germline ends. Germline assignment: CDR1 LNHDA and CDR2 SQIVND (reference sequence). In DNA form, the CDR3 reads TGTGCCAGTAGTATAGCTTGGGGCGCGGGGGAGACCCAGTACTTC. Translating gives CASSIAWGAGETQYF.

The chain combines TRBV30 with TRBJ2-1; possible D gene TRBD2, 5 bases. The V end lost 2 bases, the J end lost 6 bases, and 8 bases lay between the germline ends. CDR3 size: 12 residues. Germline CDR1 reads GTSNPN; CDR2 reads SVGIG (reference sequence). The CDR3 DNA follows: TGTGCCTGGAGTTCTAGCATCAATGAGCAGTTCTTC. This translates into CAWSSSINEQFF.

The sample holds one count of this clone. The chain carries TRBV28 and TRBJ2-1, with D maybe TRBD1 (5 bases). Trimming removed 3 bases from V and 6 bases from J, with 9 bases in between. The CDR3 loop spans 13 amino acids. Germline-derived CDR1 and CDR2 are MDHEN and SYDVKM. This chain's CDR3 is CASSLPGLNEQFF. In nucleotides, the CDR3 is TGTGCCAGCAGTTTGCCAGGGCTCAATGAGCAGTTCTTC.

This chain links TRBV29-1 with TRBJ1-1, with unresolved D. The CDR3 is 13 residues long. V gave up 8 bases and J gave up 1 base, with 14 bases separating them. Germline assignment: CDR1 SQVTM and CDR2 ANQGSEA. Here the CDR3 DNA reads TGCAGCTTTACCTTTGGCAGGAACACTGAAGCTTTCTTT. Translating it yields CSFTFGRNTEAFF.

V usage is TRBV5-5 and J usage is TRBJ2-5; 8 positions agree with TRBD1. This CDR3 comprises 15 residues. Germline V gives CDR1 SGHKS, CDR2 YYEKEE (reference sequence). Unmatched junction bases numbered 3, after V lost 0 bases and J lost 2 bases. The CDR3 loop reads CASSLGTGTQETQYF. In DNA form, the CDR3 reads TGTGCCAGCAGCTTGGGGACAGGGACACAAGAGACCCAGTACTTC.

The chain employs TRBV5-1 and TRBJ1-2, with D tentatively TRBD1 (6 bases). The V end was cut by 3 bases, the J end by 2 bases, with 11 bases between. Germline loops: CDR1 SGHRS, CDR2 YFSETQ. The CDR3 runs to 14 residues. CDR3 loop: CASSSTTGNYGYTF. The CDR3 coding sequence is TGCGCCAGCAGCTCAACTACAGGGAACTATGGCTACACCTTC.

V usage is TRBV19 and J usage is TRBJ2-2, with a possible D match to TRBD1 (5 bases). V was trimmed by 4 bases and J by 0 bases, leaving 15 bases between them. CDR1 and CDR2 from the germline V gene are LNHDA and SQIVND (reference sequence). The CDR3 contains 17 residues. CDR3 loop: CASSTLLTVSNTGELFF. The CDR3 bases are TGTGCCAGTAGTACTCTGTTGACAGTTTCGAACACCGGGGAGCTGTTTTTT.

The rearrangement links TRBV10-3 to TRBJ2-7; D is perhaps TRBD2 (6 bases). CDR1 and CDR2 (germline): ENHRY, SYGVKD. The CDR3 contains 15 residues. V was trimmed by 4 bases and J by 0 bases, leaving 13 bases between them. The DNA for the CDR3 is TGTGCCATCAGTGGTGCATCCGGGAGCTCCTACGAGCAGTACTTC. Its translation is CAISGASGSSYEQYF.

In this sample, this clone turned up a few times. V gene TRBV30 combines with J gene TRBJ2-1; TRBD2 matches 13 bases. The CDR3 extends over 14 amino acids. The V gene end was trimmed by 3 bases and the J gene end by 9 bases; junction bases not matched to a gene: 5. Germline assignment: CDR1 GTSNPN and CDR2 SVGIG (reference sequence). The CDR3 sequence: CAWRGLAGVSEQFF. In nucleotides, the CDR3 is TGTGCCTGGAGAGGACTAGCGGGAGTAAGTGAGCAGTTCTTC.

This clone has just a few counts. The rearrangement uses TRBV29-1 and TRBJ2-1, with 11 bases aligning to TRBD2. Germline CDR1 and CDR2: SQVTM and ANQGSEA. The CDR3 loop spans 13 amino acids. Losses at the gene ends were 7 bases for V and 6 bases for J; bases not matched to a gene: 5. The CDR3 DNA reads TGCAGCGCCCCCGGGACTAGCGGCAATGAGCAGTTCTTC. Its protein product is CSAPGTSGNEQFF.

The CDR3 protein is CASSNRDPDTQYF. For the CDR3, the DNA is TGTGCCAGCAGTAACAGGGATCCAGATACGCAGTATTTT. V gene TRBV6-1 combines with J gene TRBJ2-3; D might be TRBD1 (6 bases). Germline values: CDR1 MNHNS, CDR2 SASEGT. The CDR3 is 13 amino acids. The V and J ends lost 5 bases and 4 bases respectively, with 10 bases between them.

The rearrangement links TRBV2 to TRBJ2-7, with TRBD2 matching 13 bases. V lost 6 bases and J lost 2; bases outside the gene matches: 4. From germline, CDR1 is SNHLY and CDR2 FYNNEI. This CDR3 spans 15 amino acids. CDR3 loop: CASRVGLAGAYEQYF. DNA for the CDR3: TGTGCCAGCAGGGTCGGACTAGCGGGGGCCTACGAGCAGTACTTC.

The chain couples TRBV27 to TRBJ2-7; TRBD1 matches 7 bases. This CDR3 has 15 residues. The junction had 9 bases not matched to a gene; V was cut back by 4 bases and J by 3 bases. In germline, CDR1 is MNHEY, CDR2 SMNVEV (reference sequence). In nucleotides, the CDR3 is TGTGCCAGCAGTTCCTATGGGACAGAGGGCTACGAGCAGTACTTC. Its protein product is CASSSYGTEGYEQYF.

CDR3 bases: TGTGCCAGCAGCCCCGGTGCAGGGCCACGGGAGCTGTTTTTT. Encoded protein: CASSPGAGPRELFF. The rearrangement links TRBV14 to TRBJ2-2; D is perhaps TRBD1 (5 bases). CDR1 is SGHDN and CDR2 is FVKESK in the germline V gene. The CDR3 sequence is 14 residues long. V shed 4 bases and J shed 9 bases, with 15 bases lying between them.